This T cell receptor beta chain was observed in a study of shared clonotypes between healthy human individuals. Study-level results: Larger richness was generally estimated for naive than memory subsets.

The naive CD8 fraction comprised CD45RO-negative cells positively selected for CCR7 and excluded terminally differentiated effector memory CD45RA+ cells. V lost 2 bases and J lost 5; bases outside the gene matches: 3. Germline CDR1 MNHEY, CDR2 SMNVEV (reference sequence). The CDR3 length is 15 residues. TCRdb keeps only in-frame clones here, not all; method: immunoSEQ multiplex PCR. The table includes about 2.1 million clones, 93% detected once. Details on this clone: What it recognizes is unknown.

The clonotype comes from a young man in good health. Some clones in this sample may be carry-over from other donors' samples. The sequenced sample was naive CD8+ T cells from PBMCs. J is TRBJ2-1 and V is TRBV27; 10 nucleotides line up with TRBD2. The CDR3 DNA reads TGTGCCAGCAGTTTACTAGCGGGAGTACACAATGAGCAGTTCTTC. Its translation: CASSLLAGVHNEQFF.